What follows describes a single T cell receptor beta chain. V shed 4 bases and J shed 8 bases, with 17 bases lying between them. CDR3 length equals 14 residues. Germline V CDR1 and CDR2: SNHLY, FYNNEI. Some clones are missing from TCRdb's copy, which holds only in-frame ones; the method was immunoSEQ multiplex PCR. This table holds 130,000 or so clones, more than 90% found once. This record comes from a study of T cell responses to AZD1222 COVID-19 vaccine. The chain couples TRBV2 to TRBJ1-2; TRBD1 might be the D (6 bases). This TCR derives from an adult who received the AZD1222 COVID-19 vaccine. The sample was peripheral blood, taken 28 days after the second AZD1222 dose. This chain's CDR3 is CASSVGRDTRGYTF. CDR3 coding DNA: TGTGCCAGCAGTGTCGGACGGGACACGAGGGGCTACACCTTC. Looking up the rest from reference TRBV2 and TRBJ1-2 gives the full variable domain: EPEVTQTPSHQVTQMGQEVILRCVPISNHLYFYWYRQILGQKVEFLVSFYNNEISEKSEIFDDQFSVERPDGSNFTLKIRSTKLEDSAMYFCASSVGRDTRGYTFGSGTRLTVV.